This TCR beta chain comes out of a study of T cell repertoires in cytomegalovirus infection. About the research overall: An indication of both CMV infection and matching HLA type came from public TCR beta signatures. General study results and limits: Clonotypes of TCR beta that were HLA-C-restricted and CMV-specific dominated the ex vivo response. Cumulative frequency of public TCR beta families picked out carriers of CMV plus the relevant HLA.

TCRdb re-derived calls from the reads in MiXCR, one entry per CDR3 protein. Of some 450,000 distinct CDR3 sequences in the sample, approximately 32% were seen once. CDR1 and CDR2 from the germline V gene are SGHTA and FQGNSA. Trimming stripped 11 bases from V and 2 bases from J, with 16 bases between. The CDR3 contains 13 residues. This clonotype has only one observation. What it binds is unknown. V usage is TRBV7-2 and J usage is TRBJ2-7; the D gene is possibly TRBD1 (6 bases). The receptor comes from a human donor in good health (CMV status not recorded). Some clones in this sample may be carry-over from other donors' samples. Sequencing was performed on PBMCs. This chain's CDR3 is CAPTTGTTYEQYF. As DNA, the CDR3 is TGTGCCCCAACCACAGGGACCACCTACGAGCAGTACTTC.